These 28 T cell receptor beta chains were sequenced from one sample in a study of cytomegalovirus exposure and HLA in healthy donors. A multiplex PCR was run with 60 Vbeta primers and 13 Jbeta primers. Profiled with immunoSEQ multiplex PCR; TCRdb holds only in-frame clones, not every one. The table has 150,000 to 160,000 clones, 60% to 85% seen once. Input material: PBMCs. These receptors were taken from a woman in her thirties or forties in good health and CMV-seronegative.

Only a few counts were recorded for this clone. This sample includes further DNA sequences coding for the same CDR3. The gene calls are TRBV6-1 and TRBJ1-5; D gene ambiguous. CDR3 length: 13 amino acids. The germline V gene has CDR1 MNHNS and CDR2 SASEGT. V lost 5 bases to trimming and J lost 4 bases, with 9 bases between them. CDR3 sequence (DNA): TGTGCCAGCAGTAGCGCGGGGAATCAGCCCCAGCATTTT. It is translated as CASSSAGNQPQHF.

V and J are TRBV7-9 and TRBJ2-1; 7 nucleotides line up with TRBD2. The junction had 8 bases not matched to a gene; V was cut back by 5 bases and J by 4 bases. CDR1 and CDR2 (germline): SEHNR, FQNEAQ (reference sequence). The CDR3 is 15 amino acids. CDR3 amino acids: CASSPPGRGYNEQFF. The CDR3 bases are TGTGCCAGCAGCCCCCCCGGGCGGGGGTACAATGAGCAGTTCTTC. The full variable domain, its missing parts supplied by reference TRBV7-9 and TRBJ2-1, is DTGVSQNPRHKITKRGQNVTFRCDPISEHNRLYWYRQTLGQGPEFLTYFQNEAQLEKSRLLSDRFSAERPKGSFSTLEIQRTEQGDSAMYLCASSPPGRGYNEQFFGPGTRLTVL.

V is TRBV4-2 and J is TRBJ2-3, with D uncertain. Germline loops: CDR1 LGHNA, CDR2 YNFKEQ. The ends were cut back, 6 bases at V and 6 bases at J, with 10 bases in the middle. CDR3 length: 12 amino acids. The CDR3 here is CASSLSRDTQYF. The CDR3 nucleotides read TGTGCCAGCAGTCTCTCCAGGGATACGCAGTATTTT.

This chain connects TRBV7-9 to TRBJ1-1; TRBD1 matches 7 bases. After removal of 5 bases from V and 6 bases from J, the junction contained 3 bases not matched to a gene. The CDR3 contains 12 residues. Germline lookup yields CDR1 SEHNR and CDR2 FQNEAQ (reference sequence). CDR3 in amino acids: CASSLQGPEAFF. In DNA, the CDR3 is TGTGCCAGCAGCCTACAGGGGCCTGAAGCTTTCTTT.

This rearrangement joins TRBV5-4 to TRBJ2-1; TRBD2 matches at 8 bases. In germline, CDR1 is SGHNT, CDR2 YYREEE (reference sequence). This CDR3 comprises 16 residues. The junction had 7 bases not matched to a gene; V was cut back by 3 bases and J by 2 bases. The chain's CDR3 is CASSSRLASPYNEQFF. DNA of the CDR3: TGTGCCAGCAGCTCTAGACTAGCGTCGCCCTACAATGAGCAGTTCTTC.

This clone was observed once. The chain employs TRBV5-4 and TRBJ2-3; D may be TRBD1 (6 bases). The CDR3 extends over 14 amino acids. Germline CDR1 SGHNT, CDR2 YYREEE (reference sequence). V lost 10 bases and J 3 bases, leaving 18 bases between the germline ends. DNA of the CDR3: TGTGCCTCCGGTTGGGGGCCCGGGACAGATACGCAGTATTTT. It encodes CASGWGPGTDTQYF. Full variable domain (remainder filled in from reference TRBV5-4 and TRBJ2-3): ETGVTQSPTHLIKTRGQQVTLRCSSQSGHNTVSWYQQALGQGPQFIFQYYREEENGRGNFPPRFSGLQFPNYSSELNVNALELDDSALYLCASGWGPGTDTQYFGPGTRLTVL.

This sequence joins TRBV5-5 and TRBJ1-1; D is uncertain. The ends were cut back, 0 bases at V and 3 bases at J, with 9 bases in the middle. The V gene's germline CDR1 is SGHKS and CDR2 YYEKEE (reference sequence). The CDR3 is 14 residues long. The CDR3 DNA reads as TGTGCCAGCAGCTTGGGCGGTCGGGACACTGAAGCTTTCTTT. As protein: CASSLGGRDTEAFF. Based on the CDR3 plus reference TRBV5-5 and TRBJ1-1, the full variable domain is DAGVTQSPTHLIKTRGQQVTLRCSPISGHKSVSWYQQVLGQGPQFIFQYYEKEERGRGNFPDRFSARQFPNYSSELNVNALLLGDSALYLCASSLGGRDTEAFFGQGTRLTVV.

The CDR3 DNA is TGTGCCAGCAGTATCGGGACAGGGAACACCGGGGAGCTGTTTTTT. Residues: CASSIGTGNTGELFF. The chain carries TRBV6-6 and TRBJ2-2; 8 bases are a match to TRBD1. The germline gives CDR1 MNHNY, CDR2 SVGAGI (reference sequence). V trimming: 5 bases; J trimming: 1 base; junction bases outside the gene matches: 3. The CDR3 runs to 15 residues.

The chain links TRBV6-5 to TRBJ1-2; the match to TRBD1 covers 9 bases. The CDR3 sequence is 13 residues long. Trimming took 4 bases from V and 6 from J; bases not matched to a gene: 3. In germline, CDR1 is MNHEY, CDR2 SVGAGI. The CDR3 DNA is TGTGCCAGCAGTTGGGACAGGGACCATGGCTACACCTTC. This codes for CASSWDRDHGYTF.

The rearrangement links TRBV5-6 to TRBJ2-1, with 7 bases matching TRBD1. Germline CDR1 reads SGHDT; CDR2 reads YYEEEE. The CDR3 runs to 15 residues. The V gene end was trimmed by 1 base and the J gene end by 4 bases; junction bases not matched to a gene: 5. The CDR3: CASSLRQGQYNEQFF. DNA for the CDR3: TGTGCCAGCAGCTTGCGACAGGGACAATACAATGAGCAGTTCTTC.

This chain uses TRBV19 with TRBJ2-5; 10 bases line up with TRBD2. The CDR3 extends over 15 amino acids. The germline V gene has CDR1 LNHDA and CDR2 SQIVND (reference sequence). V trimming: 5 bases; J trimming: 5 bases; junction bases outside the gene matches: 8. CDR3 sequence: CASSSPAGGGETQYF. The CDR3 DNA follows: TGTGCCAGTAGTTCTCCAGCGGGAGGGGGGGAGACCCAGTACTTC.

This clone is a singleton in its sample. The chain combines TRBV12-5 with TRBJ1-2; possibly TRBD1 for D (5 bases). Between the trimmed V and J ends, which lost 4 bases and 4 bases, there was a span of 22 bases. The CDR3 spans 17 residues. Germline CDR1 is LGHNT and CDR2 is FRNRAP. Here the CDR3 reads CASGSRTLGGRSYGYTF. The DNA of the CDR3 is TGTGCTAGTGGTTCTCGGACATTGGGGGGACGGAGCTATGGCTACACCTTC.

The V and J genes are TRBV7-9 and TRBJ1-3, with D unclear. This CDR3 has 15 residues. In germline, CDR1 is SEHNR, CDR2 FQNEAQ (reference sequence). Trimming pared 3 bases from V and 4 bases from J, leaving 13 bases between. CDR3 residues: CASSFPARIGNTIYF. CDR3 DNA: TGTGCCAGCAGCTTTCCCGCCAGGATCGGAAACACCATATATTTT.

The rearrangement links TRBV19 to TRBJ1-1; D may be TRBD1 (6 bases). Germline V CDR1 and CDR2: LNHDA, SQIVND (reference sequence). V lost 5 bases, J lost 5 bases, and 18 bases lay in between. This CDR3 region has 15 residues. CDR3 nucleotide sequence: TGTGCCAGTAGTCAAGAACCAGGGGTTTGGACTGAAGCTTTCTTT. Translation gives CASSQEPGVWTEAFF.

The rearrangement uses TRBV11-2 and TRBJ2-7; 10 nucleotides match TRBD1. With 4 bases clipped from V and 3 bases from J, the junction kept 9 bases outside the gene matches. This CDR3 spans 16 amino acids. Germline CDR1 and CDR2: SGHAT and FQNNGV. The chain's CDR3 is CASSSATGTGDYEQYF. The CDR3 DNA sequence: TGTGCCAGCAGCTCAGCCACCGGGACAGGGGACTACGAGCAGTACTTC.

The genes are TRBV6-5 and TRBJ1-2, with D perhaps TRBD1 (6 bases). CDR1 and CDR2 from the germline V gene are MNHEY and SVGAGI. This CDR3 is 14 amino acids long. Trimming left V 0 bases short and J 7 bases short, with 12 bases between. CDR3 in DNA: TGTGCCAGCAGTTACTCGACAGGTTTTTTTGGCTACACCTTC. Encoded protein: CASSYSTGFFGYTF.

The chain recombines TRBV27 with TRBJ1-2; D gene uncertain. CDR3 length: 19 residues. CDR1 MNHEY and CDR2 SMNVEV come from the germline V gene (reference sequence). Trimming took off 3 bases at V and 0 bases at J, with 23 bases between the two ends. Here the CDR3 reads CASSFSRGPGLLTNYGYTF. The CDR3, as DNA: TGTGCCAGCAGTTTCTCCCGAGGCCCCGGACTACTTACTAACTATGGCTACACCTTC.

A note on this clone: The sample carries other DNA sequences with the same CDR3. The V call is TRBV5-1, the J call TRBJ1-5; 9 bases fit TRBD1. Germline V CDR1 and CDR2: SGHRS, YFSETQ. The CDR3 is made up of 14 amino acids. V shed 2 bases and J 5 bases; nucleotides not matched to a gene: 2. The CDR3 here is CASSLTGGDQPQHF. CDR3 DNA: TGCGCCAGCAGCTTAACAGGGGGCGATCAGCCCCAGCATTTT. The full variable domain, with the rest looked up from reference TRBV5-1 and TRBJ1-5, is KAGVTQTPRYLIKTRGQQVTLSCSPISGHRSVSWYQQTPGQGLQFLFEYFSETQRNKGNFPGRFSGRQFSNSRSEMNVSTLELGDSALYLCASSLTGGDQPQHFGDGTRLSIL.

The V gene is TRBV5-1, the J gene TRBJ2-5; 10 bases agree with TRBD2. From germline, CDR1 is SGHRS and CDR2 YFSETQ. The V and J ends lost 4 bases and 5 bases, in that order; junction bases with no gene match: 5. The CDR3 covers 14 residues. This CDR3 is CASSPGLARETQYF. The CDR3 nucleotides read TGCGCCAGCAGCCCGGGACTAGCGAGGGAGACCCAGTACTTC.

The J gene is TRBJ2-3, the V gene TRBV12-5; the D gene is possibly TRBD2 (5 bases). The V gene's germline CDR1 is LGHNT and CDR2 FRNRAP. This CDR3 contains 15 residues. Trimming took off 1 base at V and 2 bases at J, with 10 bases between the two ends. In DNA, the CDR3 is TGTGCTAGTGGTTTGGACGGACTGTTCACAGATACGCAGTATTTT. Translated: CASGLDGLFTDTQYF.

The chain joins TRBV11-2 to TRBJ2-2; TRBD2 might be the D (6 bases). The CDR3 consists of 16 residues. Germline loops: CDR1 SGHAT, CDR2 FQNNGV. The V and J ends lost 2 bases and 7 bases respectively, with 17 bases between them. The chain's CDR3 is CASSLISARGHGELFF. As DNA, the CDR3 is TGTGCCAGCAGCTTAATCTCAGCGCGGGGTCACGGGGAGCTGTTTTTT.

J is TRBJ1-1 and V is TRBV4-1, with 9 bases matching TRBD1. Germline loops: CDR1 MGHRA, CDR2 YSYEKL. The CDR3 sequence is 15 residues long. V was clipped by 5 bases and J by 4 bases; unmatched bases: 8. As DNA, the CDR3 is TGCGCCAGCAGCTACGAGGGACAGGGTAGCACTGAAGCTTTCTTT. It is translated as CASSYEGQGSTEAFF.

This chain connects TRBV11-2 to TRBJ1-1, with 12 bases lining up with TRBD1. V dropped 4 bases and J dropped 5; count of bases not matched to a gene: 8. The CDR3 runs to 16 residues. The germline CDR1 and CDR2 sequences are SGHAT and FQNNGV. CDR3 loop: CASSSGQGAGETEAFF. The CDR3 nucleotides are TGTGCCAGCAGCTCGGGACAGGGGGCAGGAGAAACTGAAGCTTTCTTT.

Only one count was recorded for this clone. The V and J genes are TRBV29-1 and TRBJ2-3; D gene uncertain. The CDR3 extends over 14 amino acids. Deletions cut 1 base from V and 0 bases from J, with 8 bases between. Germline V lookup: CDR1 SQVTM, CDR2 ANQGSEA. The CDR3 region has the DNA TGCAGCGTTGAAGGAGGCCTGAGCACAGATACGCAGTATTTT. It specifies CSVEGGLSTDTQYF.

For the CDR3, the DNA is TGTGCCAGTAGTAAGTGGGCAGATTTTAGCAATCAGCCCCAGCATTTT. Amino acid sequence: CASSKWADFSNQPQHF. The rearrangement links TRBV19 to TRBJ1-5, with D unresolved. The CDR3 is 16 amino acids. Per germline, CDR1 LNHDA and CDR2 SQIVND (reference sequence). Trimming removed 4 bases from V and 0 bases from J, with 13 bases in between. Using reference TRBV19 and TRBJ1-5 for the parts outside the CDR3, the full variable domain is DGGITQSPKYLFRKEGQNVTLSCEQNLNHDAMYWYRQDPGQGLRLIYYSQIVNDFQKGDIAEGYSVSREKKESFPLTVTSAQKNPTAFYLCASSKWADFSNQPQHFGDGTRLSIL.

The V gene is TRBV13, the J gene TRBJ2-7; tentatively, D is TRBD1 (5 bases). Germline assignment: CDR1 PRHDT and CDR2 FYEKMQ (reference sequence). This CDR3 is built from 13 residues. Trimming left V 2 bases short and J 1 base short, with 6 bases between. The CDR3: CASSLRGSYEQYF. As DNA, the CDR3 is TGTGCCAGCAGCTTAAGGGGTTCCTACGAGCAGTACTTC.

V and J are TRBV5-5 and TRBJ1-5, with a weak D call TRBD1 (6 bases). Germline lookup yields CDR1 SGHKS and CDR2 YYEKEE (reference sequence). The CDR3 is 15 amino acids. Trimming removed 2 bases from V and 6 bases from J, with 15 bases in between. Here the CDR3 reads CASSFRRGAVQPQHF. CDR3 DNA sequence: TGTGCCAGCAGCTTCCGGCGGGGGGCTGTTCAGCCCCAGCATTTT.

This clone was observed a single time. The CDR3 protein is CASSFSGRETQYF. CDR3 sequence (DNA): TGTGCCAGCAGCTTTTCAGGGAGGGAGACCCAGTACTTC. This sequence joins TRBV5-6 and TRBJ2-5, with D perhaps matching TRBD2 (6 bases). Between the trimmed V and J ends, which lost 2 bases and 5 bases, there was a span of 10 bases. The CDR3 spans 13 residues. The germline gives CDR1 SGHDT, CDR2 YYEEEE. Drawing the rest from reference TRBV5-6 and TRBJ2-5, the complete variable domain is DAGVTQSPTHLIKTRGQQVTLRCSPKSGHDTVSWYQQALGQGPQFIFQYYEEEERQRGNFPDRFSGHQFPNYSSELNVNALLLGDSALYLCASSFSGRETQYFGPGTRLLVL.